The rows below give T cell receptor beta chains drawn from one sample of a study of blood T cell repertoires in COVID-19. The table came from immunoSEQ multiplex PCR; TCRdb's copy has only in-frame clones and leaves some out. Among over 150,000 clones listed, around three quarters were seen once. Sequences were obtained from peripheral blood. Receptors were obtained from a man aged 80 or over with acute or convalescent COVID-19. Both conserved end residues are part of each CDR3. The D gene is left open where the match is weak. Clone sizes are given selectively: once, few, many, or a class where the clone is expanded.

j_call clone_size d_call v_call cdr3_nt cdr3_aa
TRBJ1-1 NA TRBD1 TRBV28 TGTGCCAGCAGTTTGGGTCTGGGAAGGGGGCGTTGGTTTAACACTGAAGCTTTCTTT CASSLGLGRGRWFNTEAFF
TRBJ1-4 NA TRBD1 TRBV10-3 TGTGCCATAAGGGGACAGGCGGGCGAAAAACTGTTTTTT CAIRGQAGEKLFF
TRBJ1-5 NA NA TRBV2 TGTGCCAGCTTGGGGGGGACGGGTCAGCCCCAGCATTTT CASLGGTGQPQHF
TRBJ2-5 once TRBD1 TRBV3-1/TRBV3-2 TGTGCCAGCAGCCAGGCAGACAGGGCCCAGTACTTC CASSQADRAQYF
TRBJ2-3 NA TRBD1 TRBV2 TGTGCCAGCAGTTCGACAGGGGGCGCGGGAGATACGCAGTATTTT CASSSTGGAGDTQYF
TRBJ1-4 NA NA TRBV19 TGTGCCAGTAGTATAGGGGCAGCCAGGAATGAAAAACTGTTTTTT CASSIGAARNEKLFF
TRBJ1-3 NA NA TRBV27 TGTGCCAGCAGTTCCATTTTTGGGGGCAATCTCTATGGAAACACCATATATTTT CASSSIFGGNLYGNTIYF
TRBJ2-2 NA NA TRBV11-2 TGTGCCAGCAGCTTTTTCACGAGAACCGGGGAGCTGTTTTTT CASSFFTRTGELFF
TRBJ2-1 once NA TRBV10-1 TGCGCCAGCAGTGGATACAGGGAAACGAATGAGCAGTTCTTC CASSGYRETNEQFF
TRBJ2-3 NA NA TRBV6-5 TGTGCCAGCAGTTACTCAGGCGGGACCTACACAGATACGCAGTATTTT CASSYSGGTYTDTQYF
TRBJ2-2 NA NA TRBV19 TGTGCCAGTAGTATACAAACAGGGCAGGCCGGGGAGCTGTTTTTT CASSIQTGQAGELFF
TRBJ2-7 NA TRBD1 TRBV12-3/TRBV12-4 TGTGCCAGCAGTTTCGGGACAGGGCGGGAGCAGTACTTC CASSFGTGREQYF
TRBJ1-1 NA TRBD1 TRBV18 TGTGCCAGCTCACCACGACAGGGGGCTGGGACTGAAGCTTTCTTT CASSPRQGAGTEAFF
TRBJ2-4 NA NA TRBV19 TGTGCCAGTAGTATGGAGGTCAAAAACATTCAGTACTTC CASSMEVKNIQYF
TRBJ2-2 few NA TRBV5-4 TGTGCCAGCAGCTTGGTTGCTAGCCGGAACACCGGGGAGCTGTTTTTT CASSLVASRNTGELFF
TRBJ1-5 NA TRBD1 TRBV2 TGTGCCAGCAGTTTACAGGGGTTCAGCAATCAGCCCCAGCATTTT CASSLQGFSNQPQHF
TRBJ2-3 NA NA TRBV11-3 TGTGCCAGCAGCTTACAGGGAGGAGATACGCAGTATTTT CASSLQGGDTQYF
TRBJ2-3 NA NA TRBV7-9 TGTGCCAGCAGGGACGGGGCGGGGAATACGCAGTATTTT CASRDGAGNTQYF
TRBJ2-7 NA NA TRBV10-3 TGTGCCACAACGAATTCCGGGTCACGGCGCGAGCAGTACTTC CATTNSGSRREQYF
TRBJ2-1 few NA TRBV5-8 TGTGCCAGCAGCTTAGTAGCTCTCAGCTCCTACAATGAGCAGTTCTTC CASSLVALSSYNEQFF
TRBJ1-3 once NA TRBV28 TGTGCCAGCAGTTTAGGAGGAGGAAACACCATATATTTT CASSLGGGNTIYF
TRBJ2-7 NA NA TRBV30 TGTGCCTGGAGTGTAGGGCAGGGTGTCGAGCAGTACTTC CAWSVGQGVEQYF
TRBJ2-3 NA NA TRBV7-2 TGTGCCAGCAGCTTTCAGGTCACAGATACGCAGTATTTT CASSFQVTDTQYF
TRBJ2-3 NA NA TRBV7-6 TGTGCCAGCAGCTTAGCGCTATTAAGGACAGCGAGCACAGATACGCAGTATTTT CASSLALLRTASTDTQYF
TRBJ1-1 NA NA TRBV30 TGTGCCTGCACCTTCCCAGGGTCCACTGAAGCTTTCTTT CACTFPGSTEAFF
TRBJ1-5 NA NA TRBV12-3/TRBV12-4 TGTGCCAGCAGTAGACAGGAGAATCAGCCCCAGCATTTT CASSRQENQPQHF
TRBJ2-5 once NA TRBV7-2 TGTGCCAGCAGCTTAGGGCAGGGATTAGGAGAGACCCAGTACTTC CASSLGQGLGETQYF
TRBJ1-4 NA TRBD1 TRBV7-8 TGTGCCAGCAGCTTAGTAGGGGGCAATGAAAAACTGTTTTTT CASSLVGGNEKLFF
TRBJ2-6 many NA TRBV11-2 TGTGCCAGCAGCCCGGGGACTCTCAGGGATGGGGCCAACGTCCTGACTTTC CASSPGTLRDGANVLTF
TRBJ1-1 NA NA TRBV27 TGTGCCAGCAGTGTACAGGATCGGCAGGCTGAAGCTTTCTTT CASSVQDRQAEAFF
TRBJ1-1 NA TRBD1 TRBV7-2 TGTGCCAGCAGTCGACCCGGGACAGGGGCCATGAACACTGAAGCTTTCTTT CASSRPGTGAMNTEAFF
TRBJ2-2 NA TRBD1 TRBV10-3 TGTGCCATCAGTGAGGGACAGGGTGGGGTGCTGTTTTTT CAISEGQGGVLFF
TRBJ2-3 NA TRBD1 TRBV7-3 TGTGCCAGCAGCCCTGCTAACAGGGGAATCGCAGATACGCAGTATTTT CASSPANRGIADTQYF
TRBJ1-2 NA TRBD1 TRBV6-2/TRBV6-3 TGTGCCAGCAGTTACCTGGACAGGGTGGGCTACACCTTC CASSYLDRVGYTF
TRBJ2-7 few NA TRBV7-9 TGTGCCAGCAGCTTGGGCACAGGGAAGTATGACGAGCAGTACTTC CASSLGTGKYDEQYF
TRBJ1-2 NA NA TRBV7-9 TGTGCCAGCAGTGGCGGGGGCGGCTACACCTTC CASSGGGGYTF
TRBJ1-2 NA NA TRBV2 TGTGCCAGCAGTGGGGGGGGGATCGGCTATGGCTACACCTTC CASSGGGIGYGYTF
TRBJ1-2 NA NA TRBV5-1 TGCGCCAGCAGCTTCGAGGGTATTGGGTATGGCTACACCTTC CASSFEGIGYGYTF
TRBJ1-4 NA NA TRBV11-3 TGTGCCAGCAGTAGGACAGCTAATGAAAAACTGTTTTTT CASSRTANEKLFF
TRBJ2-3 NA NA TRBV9 TGTGCCAGCAGCCCTCGACAAAACACAGATACGCAGTATTTT CASSPRQNTDTQYF
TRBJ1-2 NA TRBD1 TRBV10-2 TGCGCCAGCAGTGTAGGGGGCCATAACTATGGCTACACCTTC CASSVGGHNYGYTF
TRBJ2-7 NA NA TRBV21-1 TGTGCCAGCAGCAAAAGGGGTAGGTCCTACGAGCAGTACTTC CASSKRGRSYEQYF
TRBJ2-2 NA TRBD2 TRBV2 TGTGCCAGCAGTGAAGCCCTGGTAGGGAGGGTTTGGGCCGGGGAGCTGTTTTTT CASSEALVGRVWAGELFF
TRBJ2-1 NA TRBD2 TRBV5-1 TGCGCCAGCAGCTCCAACGCGGGGGGACGCAATGAGCAGTTCTTC CASSSNAGGRNEQFF
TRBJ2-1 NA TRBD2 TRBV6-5 TGTGCCAGCAGGAGAGCGGGGGGGGCTTACAATGAGCAGTTCTTC CASRRAGGAYNEQFF
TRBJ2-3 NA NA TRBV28 TGTGCCAGCAGTTTAGGCCCCAGGTTCACAGATACGCAGTATTTT CASSLGPRFTDTQYF
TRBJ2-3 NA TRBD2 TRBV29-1 TGCAGCGTTGACGGGACTAGCGGCCGCACAGATACGCAGTATTTT CSVDGTSGRTDTQYF
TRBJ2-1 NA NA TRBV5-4 TGTGCCAGCAGCTTGGGGTTAGGAGAGGAGCAGTTCTTC CASSLGLGEEQFF
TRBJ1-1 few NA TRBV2 TGTGCCAGCAGGCGGGGGGTACAGGCGATTGGGACTGAAGCTTTCTTT CASRRGVQAIGTEAFF
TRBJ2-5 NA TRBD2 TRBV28 TGTGCCAGCAGTTTAAGCTCTAGCGGGAGGGAGACCCAGTACTTC CASSLSSSGRETQYF
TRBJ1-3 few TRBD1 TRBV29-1 TGCAGCGTGGGACAGGATGGAAACACCATATATTTT CSVGQDGNTIYF